These 5 T cell receptor beta chains came from one sample sequenced in a study of T cells after yellow fever vaccination. TCRdb recomputed calls from the 5' RACE reads with MiXCR, one row per CDR3 protein. The sample has 300,000 to 350,000 distinct CDR3 sequences, around 4.1% seen once. The sample consisted of PBMCs, taken 5 days after the yellow fever booster vaccination. Every receptor here comes from a man aged 18 to 35 who received the YFV17D yellow fever vaccine.

V and J are TRBV30 and TRBJ1-1; 7 nucleotides align to TRBD1. Germline lookup yields CDR1 GTSNPN and CDR2 SVGIG (reference sequence). The V gene end was trimmed by 8 bases and the J gene end by 3 bases; junction bases not matched to a gene: 0. The CDR3 spans 10 residues. The CDR3 region has the DNA TGTGCCGGGACAGACACTGAAGCTTTCTTT. It specifies CAGTDTEAFF.

This clonotype was seen a few times. This sequence joins TRBV12-3 or TRBV12-4 and TRBJ2-1, with D unclear. V shed 7 bases and J shed 4 bases, with 14 bases lying between them. CDR3 length: 14 residues. In DNA, the CDR3 is TGTGCCAGCACCCTTACCCCCACTTACAATGAGCAGTTCTTC. Translation gives CASTLTPTYNEQFF.

The chain couples TRBV4-2 to TRBJ2-5; D uncertain. The CDR3 has 14 residues. The V end lost 0 bases, the J end lost 4 bases, and 9 bases lay between the germline ends. Germline V lookup: CDR1 LGHNA, CDR2 YNFKEQ. The CDR3 DNA is TGTGCCAGCAGCCAAGATTCCTCATCAGAGACCCAGTACTTC. Translation: CASSQDSSSETQYF.

This clonotype occurred a few times. The chain links TRBV18 to TRBJ2-5, with D maybe TRBD2 (6 bases). V dropped 4 bases and J dropped 4 bases, with 16 bases sitting between them. This CDR3 has 15 amino acids. Germline V lookup: CDR1 KGHSH, CDR2 LQKENI. The CDR3 loop reads CASSRVIEAGETQYF. Here the CDR3 DNA reads TGTGCCAGCTCACGGGTTATCGAAGCGGGAGAGACCCAGTACTTC.

This clonotype showed up just a few times. The V call is TRBV20-1, the J call TRBJ1-2; no clear D. Per the germline V gene, CDR1 is DFQATT and CDR2 is SNEGSKA (reference sequence). This CDR3 comprises 15 residues. The V and J ends lost 0 bases and 6 bases respectively, with 17 bases between them. CDR3 coding DNA: TGCAGTGCTAGAGATTTTCCAGGAAAGGCCGATGGCTACACCTTC. This encodes CSARDFPGKADGYTF.